One sample yielded the 9 T cell receptor beta chains listed below, sequenced in a study of cytomegalovirus exposure and HLA in healthy donors. PCR primers comprised 60 Vbeta and 13 Jbeta primers. Sequenced by immunoSEQ multiplex PCR; TCRdb stores in-frame clones only, minus some. The sample data list 100,000 to 150,000 clones. Specimen: PBMCs. All receptors derive from a woman aged 40 to 49 in good health and CMV-seronegative.

The rearrangement uses TRBV7-3 and TRBJ1-1; possibly TRBD1 for D (6 bases). Germline-derived CDR1 and CDR2 are SGHTA and FQGTGA. The CDR3 totals 16 residues. V was shortened by 5 bases and J by 1 base, with 17 bases between the two germline ends. The CDR3 region has the DNA TGTGCCAGCAGCGGGTCTTCCGGGACACCGAACACTGAAGCTTTCTTT. Encoded protein: CASSGSSGTPNTEAFF. Drawing the rest from reference TRBV7-3 and TRBJ1-1, the complete variable domain is GAGVSQTPSNKVTEKGKYVELRCDPISGHTALYWYRQSLGQGPEFLIYFQGTGAADDSGLPNDRFFAVRPEGSVSTLKIQRTERGDSAVYLCASSGSSGTPNTEAFFGQGTRLTVV.

J is TRBJ2-5 and V is TRBV19, with a possible D match to TRBD2 (6 bases). The germline V and J ends were trimmed by 0 bases and 0 bases, with 14 bases remaining between them. CDR1 and CDR2 from the germline V gene are LNHDA and SQIVND (reference sequence). This CDR3 contains 17 residues. This chain's CDR3 is CASSIDRGRGNQETQYF. The CDR3, as DNA: TGTGCCAGTAGTATAGATCGAGGGCGGGGAAACCAAGAGACCCAGTACTTC.

V gene TRBV5-1 combines with J gene TRBJ1-1, with 8 bases fitting TRBD1. The CDR3 consists of 14 residues. Unmatched junction bases numbered 2, after V lost 2 bases and J lost 2 bases. The germline CDR1 and CDR2 sequences are SGHRS and YFSETQ. The CDR3, as DNA: TGCGCCAGCAGCTTTGACAGGGGAAACACTGAAGCTTTCTTT. Translation: CASSFDRGNTEAFF.

The rearrangement joins TRBV6-5 to TRBJ2-7, with 8 bases lining up with TRBD2. CDR3 length: 15 amino acids. CDR1 is MNHEY, CDR2 SVGAGI, per germline. Losses at the gene ends were 0 bases for V and 4 bases for J; bases not matched to a gene: 5. The CDR3 DNA is TGTGCCAGCAGTTACTCGAGCGGGGGAGGTTACGAGCAGTACTTC. It codes for CASSYSSGGGYEQYF.

For the CDR3, the DNA is TGTGCCAGCAGTTTGAGGGAAAGCTATGGCTACACCTTC. Its translation is CASSLRESYGYTF. The chain employs TRBV27 and TRBJ1-2; D gene uncertain. The V gene lost 3 bases and the J gene lost 4 bases, with 9 bases spanning the gap. Germline V gene lookup returns CDR1 MNHEY and CDR2 SMNVEV (reference sequence). The CDR3 has 13 amino acids.

V and J are TRBV11-2 and TRBJ2-7; D possibly corresponds to TRBD1 (5 bases). The CDR3 spans 14 residues. V lost 0 bases and J 4 bases, leaving 10 bases between the germline ends. The germline gives CDR1 SGHAT, CDR2 FQNNGV. CDR3 loop: CASSLEATAYEQYV. The CDR3, as DNA: TGTGCCAGCAGCTTAGAAGCGACAGCTTACGAGCAGTACGTC.

The chain employs TRBV6-1 and TRBJ1-2; D might be TRBD1 (6 bases). The CDR3 covers 16 residues. Germline CDR1 and CDR2: MNHNS and SASEGT. Deletions cut 3 bases from V and 0 bases from J, with 14 bases between. The CDR3 coding sequence is TGTGCCAGCAGTGAGTGGGAGGGGGGGACTAACTATGGCTACACCTTC. This translates into CASSEWEGGTNYGYTF.

The V gene is TRBV6-6, the J gene TRBJ2-7; a possible D gene is TRBD2 (6 bases). With 8 bases removed from V and 5 bases from J, the gap between germline ends came to 13 bases. Germline V gene data show CDR1 as MNHNY and CDR2 as SVGAGI (reference sequence). This CDR3 has 12 residues. The CDR3 region has the DNA TGTGCCAGCGGACTAATGGGCGACGAGCAGTACTTC. Translated, it gives CASGLMGDEQYF.

The chain links TRBV7-2 to TRBJ2-7, with TRBD1 matching over 9 bases. There are 13 residues in the CDR3. Germline V lookup: CDR1 SGHTA, CDR2 FQGNSA. Trimming removed 5 bases from V and 7 bases from J; junction bases left unmatched: 6. This chain's CDR3 is CASSAQGAGEQYV. The CDR3, as DNA: TGTGCCAGCAGCGCACAGGGGGCTGGAGAGCAGTACGTC.